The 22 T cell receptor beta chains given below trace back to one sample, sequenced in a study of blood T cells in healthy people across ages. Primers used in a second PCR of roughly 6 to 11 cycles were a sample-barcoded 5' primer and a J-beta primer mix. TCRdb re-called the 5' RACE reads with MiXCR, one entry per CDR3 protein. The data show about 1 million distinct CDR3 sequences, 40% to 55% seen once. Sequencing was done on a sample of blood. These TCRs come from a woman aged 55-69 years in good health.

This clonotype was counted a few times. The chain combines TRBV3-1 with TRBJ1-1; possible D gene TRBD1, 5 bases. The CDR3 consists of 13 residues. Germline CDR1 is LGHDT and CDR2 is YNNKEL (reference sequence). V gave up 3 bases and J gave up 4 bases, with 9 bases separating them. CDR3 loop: CASSQGVGTEAFF. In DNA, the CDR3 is TGTGCCAGCAGCCAGGGGGTTGGCACTGAAGCTTTCTTT.

This CDR3 reads CSARPTGSGIYEQYF. The CDR3 coding sequence is TGCAGTGCTAGACCCACCGGGTCAGGAATCTACGAGCAGTACTTC. The chain combines TRBV20-1 with TRBJ2-7; D gene ambiguous. Trimming stripped 2 bases from V and 3 bases from J, with 17 bases between. CDR3 size: 15 residues. CDR1 and CDR2 from the germline V gene are DFQATT and SNEGSKA (reference sequence).

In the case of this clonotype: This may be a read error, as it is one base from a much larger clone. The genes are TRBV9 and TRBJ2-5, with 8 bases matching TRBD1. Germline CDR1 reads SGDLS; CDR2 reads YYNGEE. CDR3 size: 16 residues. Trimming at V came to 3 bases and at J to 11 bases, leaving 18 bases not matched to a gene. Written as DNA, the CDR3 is TGTGCCAGCAGCGCGCGCGGGAACAGGGGGTGGGATGAGCAGTACTTC. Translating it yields CASSARGNRGWDEQYF.

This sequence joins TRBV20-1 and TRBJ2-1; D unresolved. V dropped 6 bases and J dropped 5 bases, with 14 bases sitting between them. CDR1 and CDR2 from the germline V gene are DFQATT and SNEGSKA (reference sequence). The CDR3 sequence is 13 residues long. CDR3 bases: TGCAGTGCAGCCGTCCGGGCGGACAATGAGCAGTTCTTC. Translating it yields CSAAVRADNEQFF.

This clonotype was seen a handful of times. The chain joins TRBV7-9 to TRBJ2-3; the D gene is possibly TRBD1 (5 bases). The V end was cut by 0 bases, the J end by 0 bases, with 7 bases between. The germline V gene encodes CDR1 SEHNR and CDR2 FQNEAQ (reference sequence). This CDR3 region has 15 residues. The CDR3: CASSLAGHSTDTQYF. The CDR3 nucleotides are TGTGCCAGCAGCTTAGCCGGACATAGCACAGATACGCAGTATTTT.

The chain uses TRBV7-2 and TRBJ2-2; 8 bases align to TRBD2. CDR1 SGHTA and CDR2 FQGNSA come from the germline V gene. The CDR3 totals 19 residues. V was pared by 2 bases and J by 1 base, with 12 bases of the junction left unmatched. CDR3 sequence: CASSLSAGALRLNTGELFF. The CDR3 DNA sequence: TGTGCCAGCAGCTTATCAGCGGGAGCCCTACGACTGAACACCGGGGAGCTGTTTTTT.

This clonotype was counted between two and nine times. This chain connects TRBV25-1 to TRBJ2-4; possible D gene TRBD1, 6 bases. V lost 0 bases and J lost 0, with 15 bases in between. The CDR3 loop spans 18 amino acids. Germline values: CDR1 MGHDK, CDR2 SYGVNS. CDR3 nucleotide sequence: TGTGCCAGCAGTGAATATACTGGGGGACAAGGAGCCAAAAACATTCAGTACTTC. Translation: CASSEYTGGQGAKNIQYF.

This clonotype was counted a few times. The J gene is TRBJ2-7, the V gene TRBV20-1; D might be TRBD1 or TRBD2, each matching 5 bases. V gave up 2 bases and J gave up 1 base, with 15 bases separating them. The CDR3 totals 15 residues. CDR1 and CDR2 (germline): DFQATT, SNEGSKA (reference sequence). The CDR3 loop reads CSARRPGRVSYEQYF. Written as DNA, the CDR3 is TGCAGTGCTAGACGACCGGGACGGGTGTCCTACGAGCAGTACTTC.

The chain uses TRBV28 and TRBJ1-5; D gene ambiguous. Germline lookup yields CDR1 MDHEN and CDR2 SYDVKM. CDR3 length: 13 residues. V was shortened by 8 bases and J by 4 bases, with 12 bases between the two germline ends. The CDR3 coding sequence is TGTGCCAGCGAGACCGCGGGAAATCAGCCCCAGCATTTT. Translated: CASETAGNQPQHF.

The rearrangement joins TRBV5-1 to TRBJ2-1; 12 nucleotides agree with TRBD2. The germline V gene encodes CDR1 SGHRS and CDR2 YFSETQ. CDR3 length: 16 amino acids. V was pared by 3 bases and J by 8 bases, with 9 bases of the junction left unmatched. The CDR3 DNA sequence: TGCGCCAGCAGCTGGGGGACTAGCGGGTTTTCTGATGAGCAGTTCTTC. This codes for CASSWGTSGFSDEQFF. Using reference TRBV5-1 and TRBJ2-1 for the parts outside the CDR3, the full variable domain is KAGVTQTPRYLIKTRGQQVTLSCSPISGHRSVSWYQQTPGQGLQFLFEYFSETQRNKGNFPGRFSGRQFSNSRSEMNVSTLELGDSALYLCASSWGTSGFSDEQFFGPGTRLTVL.

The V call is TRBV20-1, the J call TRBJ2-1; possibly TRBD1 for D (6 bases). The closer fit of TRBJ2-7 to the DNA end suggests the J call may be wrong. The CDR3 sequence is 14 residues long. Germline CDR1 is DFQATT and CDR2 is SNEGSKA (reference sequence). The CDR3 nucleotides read TGCAGTGCTAGAGATCCAGGGGTGGTTCGCGAGCAGTACTTC. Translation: CSARDPGVVREQYF.

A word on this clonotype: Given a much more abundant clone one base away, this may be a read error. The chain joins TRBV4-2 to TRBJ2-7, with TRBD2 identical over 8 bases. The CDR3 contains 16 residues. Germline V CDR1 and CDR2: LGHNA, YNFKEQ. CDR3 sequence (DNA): TGTGTCAGCAGCCAAGACCAAGCGGGAGACTCCTACGAGCAGTACTTC. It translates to CVSSQDQAGDSYEQYF.

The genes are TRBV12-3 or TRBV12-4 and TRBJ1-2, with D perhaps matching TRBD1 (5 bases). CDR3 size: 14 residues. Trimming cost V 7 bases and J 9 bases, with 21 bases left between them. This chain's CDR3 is CASMGSGRGGRYTF. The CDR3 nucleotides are TGTGCCAGCATGGGTTCGGGACGGGGAGGTCGCTACACCTTC.

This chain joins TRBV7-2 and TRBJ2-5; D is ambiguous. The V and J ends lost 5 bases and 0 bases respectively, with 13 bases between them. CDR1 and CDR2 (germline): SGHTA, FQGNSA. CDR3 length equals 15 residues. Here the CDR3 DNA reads TGTGCCAGCAGCCCTGGGGTGGCGAACCAAGAGACCCAGTACTTC. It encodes CASSPGVANQETQYF.

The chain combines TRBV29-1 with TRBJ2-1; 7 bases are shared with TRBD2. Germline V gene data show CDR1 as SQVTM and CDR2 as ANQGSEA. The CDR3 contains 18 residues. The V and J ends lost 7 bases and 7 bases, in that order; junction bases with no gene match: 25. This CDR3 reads CSAQLGVSSGPAGNEQFF. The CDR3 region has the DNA TGCAGCGCCCAGCTGGGGGTCTCTAGCGGCCCAGCCGGGAATGAGCAGTTCTTC.

The DNA for the CDR3 is TGTGCCAGCAGCTTAGTGGCGGGGTCGTACCAAGAGACCCAGTACTTC. It codes for CASSLVAGSYQETQYF. The V call is TRBV7-8, the J call TRBJ2-5, with D perhaps matching TRBD2 (6 bases). CDR3 length equals 16 residues. Germline loops: CDR1 SGHVS, CDR2 FQNEAQ. Deletions cut 1 base from V and 0 bases from J, with 12 bases between.

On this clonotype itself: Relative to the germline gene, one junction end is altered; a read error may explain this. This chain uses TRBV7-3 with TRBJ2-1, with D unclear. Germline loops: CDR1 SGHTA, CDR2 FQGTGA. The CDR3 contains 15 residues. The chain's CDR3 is CAGSFALSSYNEQFF. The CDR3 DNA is TGTGCCGGCAGCTTTGCGCTAAGCTCCTACAATGAGCAGTTCTTC.

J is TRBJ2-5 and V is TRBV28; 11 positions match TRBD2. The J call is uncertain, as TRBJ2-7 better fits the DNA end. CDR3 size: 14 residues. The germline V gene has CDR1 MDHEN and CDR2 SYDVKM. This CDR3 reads CASITSGRSYEQYF. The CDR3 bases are TGTGCCAGCATTACTAGCGGGAGATCCTACGAGCAGTACTTC.

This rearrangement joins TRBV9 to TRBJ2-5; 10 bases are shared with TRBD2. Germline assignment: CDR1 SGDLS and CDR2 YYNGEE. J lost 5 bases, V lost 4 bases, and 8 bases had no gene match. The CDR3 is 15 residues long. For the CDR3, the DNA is TGTGCCAGCAGCACCCTAGCGGGAGCATCTGAGACCCAGTACTTC. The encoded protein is CASSTLAGASETQYF.

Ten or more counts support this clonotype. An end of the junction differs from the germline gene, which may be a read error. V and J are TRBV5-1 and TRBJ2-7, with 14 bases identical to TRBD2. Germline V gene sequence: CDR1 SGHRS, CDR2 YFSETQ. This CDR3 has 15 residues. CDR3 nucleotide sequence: TGTGCCAGCAGTTCGGGACTAGCGGGAGTCTACGAGCAGTACTTC. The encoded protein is CASSSGLAGVYEQYF.

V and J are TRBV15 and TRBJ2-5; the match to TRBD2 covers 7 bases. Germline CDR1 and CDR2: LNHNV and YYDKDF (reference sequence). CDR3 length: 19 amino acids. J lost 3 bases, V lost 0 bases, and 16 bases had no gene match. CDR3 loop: CATSRDQPDAGAGKETQYF. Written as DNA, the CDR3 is TGTGCCACCAGCAGAGATCAACCGGATGCGGGAGCCGGCAAAGAGACCCAGTACTTC.

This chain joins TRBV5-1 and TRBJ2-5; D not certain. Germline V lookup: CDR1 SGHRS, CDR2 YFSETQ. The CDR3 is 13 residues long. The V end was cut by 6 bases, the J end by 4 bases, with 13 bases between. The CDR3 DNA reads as TGCGCCAGCATCTCTAGTATCGGAGAGACCCAGTACTTC. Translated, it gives CASISSIGETQYF.